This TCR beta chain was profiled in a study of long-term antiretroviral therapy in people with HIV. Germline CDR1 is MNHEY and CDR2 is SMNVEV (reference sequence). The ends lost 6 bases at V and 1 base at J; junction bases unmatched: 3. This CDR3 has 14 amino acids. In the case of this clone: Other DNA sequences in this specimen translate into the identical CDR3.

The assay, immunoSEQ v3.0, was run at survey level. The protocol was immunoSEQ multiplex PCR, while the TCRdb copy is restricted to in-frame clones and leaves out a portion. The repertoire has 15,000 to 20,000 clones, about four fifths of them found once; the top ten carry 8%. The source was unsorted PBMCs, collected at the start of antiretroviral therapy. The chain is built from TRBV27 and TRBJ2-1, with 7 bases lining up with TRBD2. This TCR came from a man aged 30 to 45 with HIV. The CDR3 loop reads CASSPGGSYNEQFF. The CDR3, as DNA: TGTGCCAGCAGCCCGGGGGGATCCTACAATGAGCAGTTCTTC.